This T cell receptor (beta chain) was identified in a study of metastatic and nonmetastatic thyroid tumors. TCRdb re-called the PCR reads via MiXCR. The profile shows under 7,500 clones, roughly 3.5% of them singletons. Each patient went into thyroid surgery without having received any treatment. The V and J ends lost 7 bases and 4 bases respectively, with 15 bases between them. Looked up from germline, CDR1 is SGDLS and CDR2 is YYNGEE. The CDR3 loop spans 14 amino acids. This clone is categorized as medium-sized. The antigen is unknown. The study, taken as a whole, reports: Significantly higher TCR beta diversity was reportedly seen in malignant thyroid tumors than benign nodules, in blood and tumor.

This TCR was sampled from a female donor with papillary thyroid cancer or a benign thyroid nodule (not recorded which). Some clones in this sample may be carry-over from other donors' samples. The specimen was tumor tissue. The chain recombines TRBV9 with TRBJ2-1, with D perhaps TRBD1 or TRBD2 (6 bases each). This chain's CDR3 is CASSQTGAYNEQFF. CDR3 coding DNA: TGTGCCAGCTCACAAACGGGGGCGTACAATGAGCAGTTCTTC.